The present T cell receptor beta chain was sequenced within a study of blood T cell repertoires in COVID-19. Study in general: Acute and convalescent COVID-19 samples came from the United States, Italy and Spain.

A note on this clone: This CDR3 is also generated by other DNA sequences in the sample.

Clones were read by immunoSEQ multiplex PCR, and TCRdb kept only the in-frame ones, dropping some. The data show 250,000 to 350,000 clones, about 88% seen once. Germline V gene sequence: CDR1 SGHRS, CDR2 YFSETQ. CDR3 length: 16 residues. Trimming cost V 4 bases and J 1 base; bases outside gene matches: 7. This sequence was found in a human donor with COVID-19, enrolled during active disease. The donor label of this sample is uncertain. V usage is TRBV5-1 and J usage is TRBJ2-1, with 8 bases identical to TRBD2. Sample: peripheral blood. CDR3 region: CASSLVAGTSYNEQFF. The CDR3 DNA reads as TGCGCCAGCAGCCTAGTAGCGGGAACATCCTACAATGAGCAGTTCTTC.